This record covers a single TCR beta chain. Using immunoSEQ multiplex PCR, the repertoire was profiled, and TCRdb retains in-frame clones only, with some absent. There are 74,000 or so clones in the sample; 80% to 95% occur only once, and over 0.35% lies in the top ten. The source of the sample is a study of technical replicates of blood from four donors. The TCR comes from a human donor in good health. Sequencing used T cells isolated from PBMCs.

DNA for the CDR3: TGCAGCGTTGAAGGTCAGGGGGCAACTAATGAAAAACTGTTTTTT. Translation: CSVEGQGATNEKLFF. The chain couples TRBV29-1 to TRBJ1-4; 7 bases agree with TRBD1. The CDR3 is 15 residues long. Trimming removed 1 base from V and 0 bases from J; junction bases left unmatched: 2. Germline V gives CDR1 SQVTM, CDR2 ANQGSEA.